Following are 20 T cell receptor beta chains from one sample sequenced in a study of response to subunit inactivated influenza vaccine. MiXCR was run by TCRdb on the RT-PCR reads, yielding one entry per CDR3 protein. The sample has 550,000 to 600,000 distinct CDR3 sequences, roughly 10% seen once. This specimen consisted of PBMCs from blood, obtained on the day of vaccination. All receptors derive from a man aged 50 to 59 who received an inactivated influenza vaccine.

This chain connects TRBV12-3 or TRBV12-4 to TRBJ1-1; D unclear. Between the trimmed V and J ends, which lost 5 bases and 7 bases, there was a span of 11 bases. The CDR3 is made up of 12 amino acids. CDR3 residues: CASSLFGLEAFF. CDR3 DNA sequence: TGTGCCAGCAGTCTGTTCGGACTTGAAGCTTTCTTT.

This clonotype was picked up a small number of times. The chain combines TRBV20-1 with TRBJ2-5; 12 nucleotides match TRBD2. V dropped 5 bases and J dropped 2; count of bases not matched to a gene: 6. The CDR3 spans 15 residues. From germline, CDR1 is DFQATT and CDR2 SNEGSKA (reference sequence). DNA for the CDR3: TGCAGTGCTCCACCGACTAGCGGGAGTCAAGAGACCCAGTACTTC. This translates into CSAPPTSGSQETQYF.

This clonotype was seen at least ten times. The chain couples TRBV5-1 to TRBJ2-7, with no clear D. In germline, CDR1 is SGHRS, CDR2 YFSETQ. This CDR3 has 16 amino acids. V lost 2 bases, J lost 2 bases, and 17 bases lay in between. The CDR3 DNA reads TGCGCCAGCAGCTTTTTCGAGGCAGGTGGGCCCTACGAGCAGTACTTC. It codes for CASSFFEAGGPYEQYF.

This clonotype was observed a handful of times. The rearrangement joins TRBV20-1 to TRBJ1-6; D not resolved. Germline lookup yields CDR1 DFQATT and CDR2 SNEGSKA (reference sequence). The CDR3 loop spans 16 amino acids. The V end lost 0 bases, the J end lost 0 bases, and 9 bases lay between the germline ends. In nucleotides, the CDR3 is TGCAGTGCTAGAGAGCGAGGGAGCTCCTATAATTCACCCCTCCACTTT. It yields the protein CSARERGSSYNSPLHF.

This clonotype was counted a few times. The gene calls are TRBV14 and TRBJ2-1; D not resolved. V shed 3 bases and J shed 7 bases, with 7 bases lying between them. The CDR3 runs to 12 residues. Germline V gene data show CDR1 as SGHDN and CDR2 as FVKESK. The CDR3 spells CASSQGWNEQFF. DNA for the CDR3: TGTGCCAGCAGCCAGGGGTGGAATGAGCAGTTCTTC.

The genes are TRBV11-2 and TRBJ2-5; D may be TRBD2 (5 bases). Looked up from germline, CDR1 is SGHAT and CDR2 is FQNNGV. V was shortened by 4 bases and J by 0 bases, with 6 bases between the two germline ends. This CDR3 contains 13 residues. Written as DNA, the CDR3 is TGTGCCAGCAGCTCACTAGACCAAGAGACCCAGTACTTC. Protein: CASSSLDQETQYF.

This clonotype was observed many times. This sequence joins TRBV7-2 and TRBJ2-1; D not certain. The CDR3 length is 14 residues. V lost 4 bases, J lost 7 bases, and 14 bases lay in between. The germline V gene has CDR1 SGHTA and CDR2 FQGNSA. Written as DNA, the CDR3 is TGTGCCAGCAGCTCAATGAGGTTAGGGAATGAGCAGTTCTTC. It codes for CASSSMRLGNEQFF.

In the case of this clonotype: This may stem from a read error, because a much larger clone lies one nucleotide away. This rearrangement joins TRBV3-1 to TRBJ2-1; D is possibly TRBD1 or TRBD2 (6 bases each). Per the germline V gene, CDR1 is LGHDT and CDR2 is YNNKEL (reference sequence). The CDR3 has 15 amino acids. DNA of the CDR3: TGTGCCAGCAGGGCCTTCGGGGGCCTCTACAATGAGCGGTTCTTC. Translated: CASRAFGGLYNERFF.

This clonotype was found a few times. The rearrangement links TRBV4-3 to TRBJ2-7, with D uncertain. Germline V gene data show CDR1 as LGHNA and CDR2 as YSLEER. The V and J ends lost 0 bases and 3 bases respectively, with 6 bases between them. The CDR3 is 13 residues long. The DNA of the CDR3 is TGCGCCAGCAGCCAAGAAGTTCTCTACGAGCAGTACTTC. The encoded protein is CASSQEVLYEQYF.

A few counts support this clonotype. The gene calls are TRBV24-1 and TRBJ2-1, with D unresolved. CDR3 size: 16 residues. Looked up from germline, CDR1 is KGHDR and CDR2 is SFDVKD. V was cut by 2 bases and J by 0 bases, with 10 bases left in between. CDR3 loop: CATSDWTASSYNEQFF. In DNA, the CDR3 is TGTGCCACCAGTGATTGGACGGCTAGCTCCTACAATGAGCAGTTCTTC.

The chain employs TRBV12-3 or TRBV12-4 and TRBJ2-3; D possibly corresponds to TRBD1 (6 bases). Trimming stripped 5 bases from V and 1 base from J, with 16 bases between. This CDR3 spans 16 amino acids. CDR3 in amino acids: CASSVSPRGGTDTQYF. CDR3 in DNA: TGTGCCAGCAGTGTATCGCCCAGGGGTGGCACAGATACGCAGTATTTT.

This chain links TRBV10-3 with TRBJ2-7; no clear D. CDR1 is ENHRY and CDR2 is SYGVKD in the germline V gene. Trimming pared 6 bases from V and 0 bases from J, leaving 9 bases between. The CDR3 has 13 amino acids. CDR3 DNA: TGTGCCATCAGGGGTTATAGCTCCTACGAGCAGTACTTC. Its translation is CAIRGYSSYEQYF.

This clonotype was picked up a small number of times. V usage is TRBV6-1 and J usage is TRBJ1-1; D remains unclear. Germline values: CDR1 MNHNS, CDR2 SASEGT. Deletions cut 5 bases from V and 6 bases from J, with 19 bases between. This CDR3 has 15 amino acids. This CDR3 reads CASSTRTAGEPEAFF. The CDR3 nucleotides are TGTGCCAGCAGTACCCGGACCGCAGGAGAACCTGAAGCTTTCTTT.

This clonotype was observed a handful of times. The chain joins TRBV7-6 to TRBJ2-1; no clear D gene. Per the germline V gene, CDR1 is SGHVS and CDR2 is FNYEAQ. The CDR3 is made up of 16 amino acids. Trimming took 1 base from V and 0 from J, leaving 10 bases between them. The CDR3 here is CASSLGSIGSYNEQFF. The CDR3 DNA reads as TGTGCCAGCAGCTTAGGTAGCATTGGCTCCTACAATGAGCAGTTCTTC. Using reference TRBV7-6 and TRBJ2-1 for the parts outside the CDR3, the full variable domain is GAGVSQSPRYKVTKRGQDVALRCDPISGHVSLYWYRQALGQGPEFLTYFNYEAQQDKSGLPNDRFSAERPEGSISTLTIQRTEQRDSAMYRCASSLGSIGSYNEQFFGPGTRLTVL.

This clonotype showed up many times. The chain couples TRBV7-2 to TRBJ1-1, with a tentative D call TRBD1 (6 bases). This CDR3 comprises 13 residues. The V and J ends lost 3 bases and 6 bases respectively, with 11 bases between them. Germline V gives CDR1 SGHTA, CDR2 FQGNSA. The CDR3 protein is CASSFGTRAEAFF. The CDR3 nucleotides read TGTGCCAGCAGCTTCGGGACAAGGGCTGAAGCTTTCTTT.

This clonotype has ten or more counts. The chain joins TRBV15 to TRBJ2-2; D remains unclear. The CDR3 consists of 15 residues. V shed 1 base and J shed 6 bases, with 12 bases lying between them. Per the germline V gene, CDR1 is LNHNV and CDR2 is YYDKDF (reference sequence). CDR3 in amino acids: CATSRAATRAGELFF. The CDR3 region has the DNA TGTGCCACCAGCAGAGCAGCGACCCGTGCCGGGGAGCTGTTTTTT. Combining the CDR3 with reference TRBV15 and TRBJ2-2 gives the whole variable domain DAMVIQNPRYQVTQFGKPVTLSCSQTLNHNVMYWYQQKSSQAPKLLFHYYDKDFNNEADTPDNFQSRRPNTSFCFLDIRSPGLGDTAMYLCATSRAATRAGELFFGEGSRLTVL.

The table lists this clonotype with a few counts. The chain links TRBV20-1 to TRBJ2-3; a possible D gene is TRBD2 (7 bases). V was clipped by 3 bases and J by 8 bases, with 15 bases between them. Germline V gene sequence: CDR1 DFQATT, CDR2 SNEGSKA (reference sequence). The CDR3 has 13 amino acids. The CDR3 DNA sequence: TGCAGTGCTAGGGCGGGGGCCGCGGGTACGCAGTATTTT. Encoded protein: CSARAGAAGTQYF.

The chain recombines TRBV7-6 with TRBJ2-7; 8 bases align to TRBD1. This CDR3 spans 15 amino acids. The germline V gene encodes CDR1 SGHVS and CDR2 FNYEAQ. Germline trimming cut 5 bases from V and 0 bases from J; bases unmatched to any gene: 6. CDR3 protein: CASSKTGDTSYEQYF. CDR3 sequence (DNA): TGTGCCAGCAGCAAGACAGGGGACACCTCCTACGAGCAGTACTTC.

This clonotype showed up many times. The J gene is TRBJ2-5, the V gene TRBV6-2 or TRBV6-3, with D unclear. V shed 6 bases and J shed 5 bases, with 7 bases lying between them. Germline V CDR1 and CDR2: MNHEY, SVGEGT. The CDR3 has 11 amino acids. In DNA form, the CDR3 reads TGTGCCAGCAGCAAAAAGGAGACCCAGTACTTC. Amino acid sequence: CASSKKETQYF.

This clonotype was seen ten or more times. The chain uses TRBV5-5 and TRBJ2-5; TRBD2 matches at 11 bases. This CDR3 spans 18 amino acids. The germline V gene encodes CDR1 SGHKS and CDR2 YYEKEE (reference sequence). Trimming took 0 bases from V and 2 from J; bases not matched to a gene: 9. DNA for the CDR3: TGTGCCAGCAGCTTGGCCTCGCTAGCGGGGGGCTTTCAAGAGACCCAGTACTTC. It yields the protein CASSLASLAGGFQETQYF.